This T cell receptor (beta chain) was documented in a study of CD8 T cells in ankylosing spondylitis. TCR beta libraries were made by quantitative 5'-RACE with molecular barcodes. TCRdb reprocessed the 5' RACE reads via MiXCR and lists one record per CDR3 protein. This table holds around 130,000 distinct CDR3 sequences, under 20% found once. A few counts support this clonotype. Its antigen remains unidentified. Whole-study findings and limits: What seemed typical of ankylosing spondylitis blood was a TCR beta motif built from roughly eight highly homologous variants. Reportedly, disease-linked clones are significantly enriched in ankylosing spondylitis patients' matched synovial fluid. Disease-linked clones displayed a CD8+ phenotype and appeared relatively rarely in peripheral blood.

There are 13 residues in the CDR3. V was cut by 3 bases and J by 5 bases, with 11 bases left in between. The V and J genes are TRBV12-3 or TRBV12-4 and TRBJ2-7; D gene uncertain. Sequences were obtained from blood, either unsorted or a sorted T cell fraction (not recorded which). This receptor was obtained from a male donor with ankylosing spondylitis. CDR3 sequence: CASSLSPRHEQYF. For the CDR3, the DNA is TGTGCCAGCAGTTTGTCACCTAGACACGAGCAGTACTTC.